One TCR beta chain is described in this entry. The entry originates in a study of blood T cell repertoires in COVID-19. Study summary: Donors in the United States, Italy and Spain gave samples during acute or convalescent COVID-19. PBMCs, B-cell-depleted T cells, or T cells were the source of the cDNA or gDNA that made up the material.

Trimming removed 7 bases from V and 8 bases from J; junction bases left unmatched: 14. CDR1 MNHNS and CDR2 SASEGT come from the germline V gene. This CDR3 spans 15 amino acids. This table comes from immunoSEQ multiplex PCR, and its TCRdb copy is limited to in-frame clones, with some not included. The profile covers tens of thousands of clones, with nearly 90% appearing a single time and 3% to 3.5% taken by the ten largest. The sequenced sample consisted of peripheral blood. The rearrangement joins TRBV6-1 to TRBJ1-2; TRBD1 matches 9 bases. The sequence was collected from a man aged 50-59 years with active COVID-19. CDR3 coding DNA: TGTGCCAGCACAGGCGAAATAACAGGGGGCCGCGGCTACACCTTC. It specifies CASTGEITGGRGYTF.